This T cell receptor (beta chain) was sequenced in a study of human T cells and chemical hapten exposure. MiXCR, applied by TCRdb to the RACE reads, yields one record per CDR3 protein. Of tens of thousands of distinct CDR3 sequences listed, 11% were seen once; the top ten hold more than 2%. The time point is: patch test 2, 6 weeks after DPC sensitization. The treatment here: therapeutic diphenylcyclopropenone sensitization with weekly scalp DPC. The table lists this clonotype with many counts. V lost 4 bases to trimming and J lost 1 base; unmatched junction nucleotides: 4. The CDR3 covers 15 residues.

The TCR comes from a man aged 40-50 years with alopecia areata. Some clones in this sample may be carry-over from other donors' samples. The rearrangement uses TRBV12-3 or TRBV12-4 and TRBJ2-5; TRBD1 agrees at 9 bases. Specimen: whole blood, collected in connection with sensitization to the hapten diphenylcyclopropenone (DPC). For the CDR3, the DNA is TGTGCCAGCAGTTGGGACAGGGTCCCCCAAGAGACCCAGTACTTC. Amino acid sequence: CASSWDRVPQETQYF.